These T cell receptor beta chains were read from a single sample in a study of blood T cells in healthy people across ages. TCRdb ran MiXCR on the 5' RACE reads and lists one entry per CDR3 protein. This sample has hundreds of thousands of distinct CDR3 sequences, with around 38% found just once. Input material: blood. These TCRs come from an elderly man in good health. Each CDR3 is given with its conserved first and last residue. A D gene is named only where the DNA matches it firmly. Rows give clone size only sometimes, using once, few, many, or a class for an expanded clone.

size,J,V,D,CDR3,DNA
-,TRBJ1-2,TRBV7-9,-,CASSLAGGIYGYTF,TGTGCCAGCAGCTTAGCAGGGGGGATCTATGGCTACACCTTC
once,TRBJ1-1,TRBV6-1,TRBD1,CASWDRGFTEAFF,TGTGCCAGCTGGGACAGGGGATTCACTGAAGCTTTCTTT
-,TRBJ2-5,TRBV3-1,-,CASSQGERIYQETQYF,TGTGCCAGCAGCCAAGGGGAGAGGATTTACCAAGAGACCCAGTACTTC
few,TRBJ2-3,TRBV9,-,CASSVEVDTQYF,TGTGCCAGCAGCGTAGAGGTAGATACGCAGTATTTT
-,TRBJ2-7,TRBV28,-,CASSLTQGYEQYF,TGTGCCAGCAGTTTAACACAGGGTTACGAGCAGTACTTC
-,TRBJ2-1,TRBV4-1,-,CASSPEGIVNEQFF,TGCGCCAGCAGCCCGGAAGGGATCGTCAATGAGCAGTTCTTC
-,TRBJ2-1,TRBV7-2,-,CASSVNVVGELFF,TGTGCCAGCAGCGTAAACGTGGTCGGGGAGCTGTTCTTC
few,TRBJ2-3,TRBV7-2,TRBD2,CASSFGAGGADTQYF,TGTGCCAGCAGCTTCGGTGCGGGGGGAGCAGATACGCAGTATTTT
-,TRBJ1-2,TRBV30,-,CAWSEKTVTLGYGYTF,TGTGCCTGGAGTGAAAAAACAGTGACGCTTGGCTATGGCTACACCTTC
-,TRBJ2-2,TRBV20-1,TRBD2,CSARGLAGITGELFF,TGCAGTGCTAGGGGACTAGCGGGAATCACCGGGGAGCTGTTTTTT